The clone carrying this T cell receptor (beta chain) appeared many times. The data are from a study of T cells in Graves' hyperthyroidism and ophthalmopathy. V trimming: 4 bases; J trimming: 6 bases; junction bases outside the gene matches: 7. Per germline, CDR1 SEHNR and CDR2 FQNEAQ (reference sequence). This CDR3 is 14 amino acids long. RNA transcripts gave rise to amplified TCR beta CDR3 regions. A set of HTBI primers served as the primers for a first-round RT-PCR of the TCR CDR3. MiXCR, run by TCRdb on the multiplex PCR reads, gives a single entry per CDR3 protein. Here the sample spans under 650,000 distinct CDR3 sequences, under 20% being singletons.

Sequencing used blood. The origin of this receptor is a woman between 25 and 40 years old with Graves' hyperthyroidism. The chain employs TRBV7-9 and TRBJ1-1; 8 nucleotides match TRBD1. The CDR3 is CASSYRGKFSEAFF. The CDR3 DNA sequence: TGTGCCAGCAGCTACAGGGGGAAGTTCTCTGAAGCTTTCTTT.